This T cell receptor (beta chain) appears in the sequencing data of a study of blood T cell repertoires in COVID-19. Repertoires were generated with immunoSEQ multiplex PCR, while TCRdb's copy carries only in-frame clones and drops some. Among about 160,000 clones listed, roughly 80% were seen once. The germline gives CDR1 MGHRA, CDR2 YSYEKL. The CDR3 has 15 amino acids. The V and J ends lost 1 base and 4 bases, in that order; junction bases with no gene match: 2. The material sequenced was PBMCs or T cells enriched from blood (not recorded which). The genes are TRBV4-1 and TRBJ2-1; TRBD2 aligns across 9 bases. The TCR comes from a woman aged 35 to 49 with acute COVID-19. As DNA, the CDR3 is TGCGCCAGCAGCCAAGCCCTAGCGGGATACAATGAGCAGTTCTTC. Translation: CASSQALAGYNEQFF.